What follows are 13 T cell receptor beta chains derived from one specimen sequenced in a study of neoadjuvant anti-PD-1 for oral cavity cancer. The protocol was immunoSEQ multiplex PCR, while the TCRdb copy is restricted to in-frame clones and leaves out a portion. The data show some 15,000 clones, with roughly 66% seen just once and approximately 2.5% held by the top ten. This material consisted of PBMCs, taken before nivolumab (anti-PD-1) treatment. Every receptor here comes from a person aged 40 to 85 with oral cavity squamous cell carcinoma.

The V call is TRBV11-2, the J call TRBJ1-2, with D hard to call. CDR3 length equals 15 residues. Germline-derived CDR1 and CDR2 are SGHAT and FQNNGV. V lost 4 bases, J lost 4 bases, and 16 bases lay in between. This chain's CDR3 is CASSSRRRTSYGYTF. CDR3 DNA sequence: TGTGCCAGCAGCTCCCGACGGCGGACCTCCTATGGCTACACCTTC. Supplemented by reference TRBV11-2 and TRBJ1-2, the full variable domain reads EAGVAQSPRYKIIEKRQSVAFWCNPISGHATLYWYQQILGQGPKLLIQFQNNGVVDDSQLPKDRFSAERLKGVDSTLKIQPAKLEDSAVYLCASSSRRRTSYGYTFGSGTRLTVV.

The chain uses TRBV5-6 and TRBJ1-2, with a weak D call TRBD1 (6 bases). There are 15 residues in the CDR3. Deletions cut 5 bases from V and 0 bases from J, with 14 bases between. Germline-derived CDR1 and CDR2 are SGHDT and YYEEEE. The CDR3 here is CASSLTGDTNYGYTF. The CDR3 nucleotides read TGTGCCAGCAGTTTGACAGGAGATACTAACTATGGCTACACCTTC. Full variable domain (outside the CDR3, taken from reference TRBV5-6 and TRBJ1-2): DAGVTQSPTHLIKTRGQQVTLRCSPKSGHDTVSWYQQALGQGPQFIFQYYEEEERQRGNFPDRFSGHQFPNYSSELNVNALLLGDSALYLCASSLTGDTNYGYTFGSGTRLTVV.

This chain uses TRBV6-5 with TRBJ2-3, with D hard to call. The germline CDR1 and CDR2 sequences are MNHEY and SVGAGI. With 5 bases removed from V and 6 bases from J, the gap between germline ends came to 9 bases. This CDR3 contains 12 residues. CDR3 nucleotides: TGTGCCAGCAGTGCGTCAGCGGATACGCAGTATTTT. It codes for CASSASADTQYF.

This clone is a singleton in its sample. The CDR3 DNA follows: TGCGCCAGCAGCTTGCTCTCGGACAGGGGGTACGAGCAGTACTTC. This sequence encodes CASSLLSDRGYEQYF. This chain joins TRBV5-1 and TRBJ2-7; 10 bases fit TRBD1. This CDR3 region has 15 residues. V gave up 1 base and J gave up 4 bases; unmatched junction bases: 5. Germline V gives CDR1 SGHRS, CDR2 YFSETQ. The whole variable domain, remainder taken from reference TRBV5-1 and TRBJ2-7, is KAGVTQTPRYLIKTRGQQVTLSCSPISGHRSVSWYQQTPGQGLQFLFEYFSETQRNKGNFPGRFSGRQFSNSRSEMNVSTLELGDSALYLCASSLLSDRGYEQYFGPGTRLTVT.

The chain uses TRBV6-5 and TRBJ2-7; 10 bases match TRBD2. There are 15 residues in the CDR3. The junction had 2 bases not matched to a gene; V was cut back by 2 bases and J by 1 base. Germline V gene lookup returns CDR1 MNHEY and CDR2 SVGAGI. The CDR3, as DNA: TGTGCCAGCAGTTACCAGACTAGCGGGTCCTACGAGCAGTACTTC. It translates to CASSYQTSGSYEQYF.

The genes are TRBV11-2 and TRBJ2-4, with D possibly being TRBD1 or TRBD2 (6 bases each). CDR3 length: 14 amino acids. The germline CDR1 and CDR2 sequences are SGHAT and FQNNGV. V was pared by 1 base and J by 6 bases, with 10 bases between. In DNA, the CDR3 is TGTGCCAGCAGCTTAGGGGGGGCGCGAAACATTCAGTACTTC. Translated: CASSLGGARNIQYF.

The rearrangement uses TRBV6-1 and TRBJ2-6; D possibly corresponds to TRBD1 (5 bases). Per germline, CDR1 MNHNS and CDR2 SASEGT. V was cut by 0 bases and J by 0 bases, with 12 bases left in between. The CDR3 loop spans 18 amino acids. The CDR3 reads CASSEAAGLNSGANVLTF. The CDR3 region has the DNA TGTGCCAGCAGTGAAGCAGCAGGGCTTAACTCTGGGGCCAACGTCCTGACTTTC.

The genes are TRBV5-1 and TRBJ2-7; D may be TRBD1 or TRBD2 (5 bases each). The germline V gene encodes CDR1 SGHRS and CDR2 YFSETQ. The CDR3 totals 14 residues. V lost 2 bases and J lost 4, with 13 bases in between. The CDR3 sequence is CASSFRDGMYEQYF. The CDR3, as DNA: TGCGCCAGCAGCTTCCGGGACGGAATGTACGAGCAGTACTTC. Using reference TRBV5-1 and TRBJ2-7 for the parts outside the CDR3, the full variable domain is KAGVTQTPRYLIKTRGQQVTLSCSPISGHRSVSWYQQTPGQGLQFLFEYFSETQRNKGNFPGRFSGRQFSNSRSEMNVSTLELGDSALYLCASSFRDGMYEQYFGPGTRLTVT.

V usage is TRBV13 and J usage is TRBJ2-5; D unclear. The V end was cut by 3 bases, the J end by 1 base, with 12 bases between. CDR1 and CDR2 from the germline V gene are PRHDT and FYEKMQ (reference sequence). The CDR3 covers 15 residues. The CDR3 loop reads CASSLGGGSQETQYF. CDR3 sequence (DNA): TGTGCCAGCAGCTTGGGTGGCGGAAGCCAAGAGACCCAGTACTTC.

CDR3 region: CASSTGIPPFF. In nucleotides, the CDR3 is TGTGCCAGCAGTACGGGCATACCTCCTTTCTTT. The chain carries TRBV6-1 and TRBJ1-1; D is unresolved. The length of the CDR3 is 11 residues. Germline V lookup: CDR1 MNHNS, CDR2 SASEGT. V dropped 5 bases and J dropped 12 bases, with 13 bases sitting between them.

This chain links TRBV6-5 with TRBJ1-1, with D maybe TRBD1 (5 bases). The CDR3 has 14 amino acids. Germline V lookup: CDR1 MNHEY, CDR2 SVGAGI. Between the trimmed V and J ends, which lost 5 bases and 2 bases, there was a span of 12 bases. The CDR3 here is CASSIRTPNTEAFF. CDR3 sequence (DNA): TGTGCCAGCAGTATTAGGACACCTAACACTGAAGCTTTCTTT.

This chain connects TRBV20-1 to TRBJ2-7, with D uncertain. The germline V and J ends were trimmed by 8 bases and 2 bases, with 10 bases remaining between them. The CDR3 spans 11 residues. Per germline, CDR1 DFQATT and CDR2 SNEGSKA (reference sequence). The CDR3, as DNA: TGCAGTTCCGGTGACCCCTACGAGCAGTACTTC. Its translation: CSSGDPYEQYF.

The chain combines TRBV5-4 with TRBJ2-2; 11 bases are shared with TRBD2. The CDR3 consists of 16 residues. Germline V gene lookup returns CDR1 SGHNT and CDR2 YYREEE (reference sequence). J gave up 5 bases and V 4 bases, and 7 bases lay outside the gene matches. The CDR3 DNA sequence: TGTGCCAGCAGCGTAGGGACTAGCGGTTCGACCGGGGAGCTGTTTTTT. It codes for CASSVGTSGSTGELFF.